These T cell receptor beta chains were read from a single sample in a study of vaccination and CD4 T cells after COVID-19. MiXCR was run by TCRdb on the PCR reads, yielding one entry per CDR3 protein. The table has approximately 1,500 distinct CDR3 sequences, about 73% seen once. Their specific antigens are unknown. The sample in question was CD4+ T cells from blood, cultured in vitro, obtained after SARS-CoV-2 vaccination. Receptor source: a human donor who had recovered from COVID-19. CDR3s include the opening cysteine and the closing phenylalanine or tryptophan.

j_call v_call cdr3_length cdr3_aa
TRBJ1-1 TRBV18 16 CASSPQRGPMNTEAFF
TRBJ1-2 TRBV19 19 CASISMGMTGRIGNYGYTF
TRBJ2-7 TRBV5-8 15 CASRLFGGAAYEQYF
TRBJ1-1 TRBV27 15 CASSPRGGRRTEAFF
TRBJ2-1 TRBV15 12 CATSRSGNEQFF
TRBJ2-1 TRBV21-1 14 CASSSRTTINEQFF
TRBJ2-7 TRBV27 14 CASSQGEGSHEQYF
TRBJ2-3 TRBV20-1 13 CSAGLAGGDTQYF
TRBJ2-3 TRBV6-1 14 CASGGAFGTDTQYF
TRBJ1-1 TRBV20-1 16 CSARVRQGAGNTEAFF
TRBJ2-7 TRBV28 14 CASSAGTGYYEQYF
TRBJ2-7 TRBV28 14 CASSLYESSYEQYF
TRBJ2-7 TRBV6-1 14 CASSLYRGSYEQYF
TRBJ1-1 TRBV21-1 14 CASSNWPGTTEAFF
TRBJ1-5 TRBV7-8 14 CASSFDRVGQPQHF
TRBJ1-5 TRBV19 15 CASSISTVSNQPQHF
TRBJ2-5 TRBV5-1 15 CASSLGGTSLETQYF
TRBJ2-7 TRBV27 14 CASRPRTTSYEQYF
TRBJ1-5 TRBV19 12 CASNLGGQPQHF
TRBJ1-6 TRBV11-2 13 CASSLGPMGTLHF
TRBJ2-7 TRBV7-9 11 CASSAGFEQYF
TRBJ1-2 TRBV20-1 13 CSADRGREDGYTF
TRBJ1-2 TRBV25-1 14 CASSESDRGYGYTF
TRBJ1-2 TRBV15 14 CATSRGEGSYGYTF
TRBJ2-7 TRBV28 17 CASTNPGSLAGAGEQYF
TRBJ2-7 TRBV6-4 16 CASLTLGPASSYEQYF
TRBJ2-3 TRBV7-9 14 CASFKWADTDTQYF
TRBJ2-3 TRBV11-3 14 CASSLDHISDTQYF
TRBJ2-7 TRBV7-8 13 CASSLEQGYEQYF
TRBJ2-5 TRBV10-3 14 CAITMDLYQETQYF
TRBJ2-3 TRBV5-4 13 CASSLVPTDTQYF
TRBJ2-1 TRBV20-1 14 CSAFSGRASNEQFF
TRBJ2-1 TRBV27 14 CASRRQTSYNEQFF
TRBJ2-5 TRBV11-1 13 CASSRRSTETQYF
TRBJ1-2 TRBV7-9 14 CASRFDGARSGYTF
TRBJ1-5 TRBV6-1 12 CASNSRGQPQHF
TRBJ2-7 TRBV20-1 14 CSARPYRALYEQYF
TRBJ2-5 TRBV20-1 14 CSATQAVYQETQYF
TRBJ2-7 TRBV20-1 16 CSASLLQGVSSYEQYF
TRBJ2-3 TRBV6-1 14 CASSEGAGTDTQYF
TRBJ2-1 TRBV20-1 14 CSAGGGQREIEQFF
TRBJ2-3 TRBV5-6 15 CASSPGPRPADTQYF
TRBJ2-1 TRBV5-5 17 CASSPRLAGGSYNEQFF
TRBJ2-4 TRBV20-1 12 CSGGGAKNIQYF
TRBJ2-3 TRBV12-3/TRBV12-4 15 CASTRGGASTDTQYF
TRBJ1-1 TRBV6-1 15 CASSPTTGMNTEAFF
TRBJ2-1 TRBV7-9 16 CASSKRLAGGGNEQFF
TRBJ1-1 TRBV20-1 15 CSARDPGQGSTEAFF
TRBJ2-1 TRBV6-1 16 CASSPAGTRPSNEQFF
TRBJ2-5 TRBV11-3 13 CASSLGQGETQYF
TRBJ1-2 TRBV11-2 15 CASSFRVQGSFGCTF
TRBJ2-7 TRBV6-8 16 CASSRTSGRPSYEQYF
TRBJ1-1 TRBV27 13 CASSWTENTEAFF
TRBJ2-2 TRBV27 12 CASSRDTGELFF
TRBJ2-2 TRBV7-9 16 CASSDGPGGNTGELFF